This T cell receptor beta chain derives from a study of blood T cell repertoires in COVID-19. Study summary: Material from acute and convalescent COVID-19 was sourced from the United States, Italy and Spain. The cDNA or gDNA used as material had been derived from T cells, B-cell-depleted T cells, or PBMCs.

Looked up from germline, CDR1 is SGHRS and CDR2 is YFSETQ. The junction had 9 bases not matched to a gene; V was cut back by 1 base and J by 0 bases. This CDR3 comprises 19 residues. Methods used by the authors: Reference gene primers were amplified, and this amplification served to estimate nucleated cell counts. This table comes from immunoSEQ multiplex PCR, and its TCRdb copy is limited to in-frame clones, with some not included. D and trimming were read from the DNA, whereas the V and J calls and clone size are those reported in that table. Counted here are about 42,000 clones, 70% to 90% occurring once; the ten biggest clones make up around 14%.

This clonotype was sampled from a woman aged 70-85 years in a cohort sampled during active COVID-19. The chain couples TRBV5-1 to TRBJ2-2; 10 bases line up with TRBD2. Sequenced: peripheral blood. The CDR3 loop is CASSLLGTSGASNTGELFF. The CDR3 region has the DNA TGCGCCAGCAGCTTGTTAGGTACTAGCGGGGCTTCGAACACCGGGGAGCTGTTTTTT.